This TCR beta chain comes out of a study of blood T cell repertoires in COVID-19. Study details: Researchers got acute and convalescent COVID-19 samples from the United States, Italy and Spain. PBMCs, B-cell-depleted T cells, or T cells were the source of the cDNA or gDNA that made up the material.

CDR1 SEHNR and CDR2 FQNEAQ come from the germline V gene (reference sequence). V gave up 2 bases and J gave up 7 bases; unmatched junction bases: 5. This CDR3 region has 15 residues. Original data processing: Estimated nucleated cell counts came from reference gene primer amplification. Produced via immunoSEQ multiplex PCR; TCRdb's table is partial and in-frame only. Clonal size and the V and J genes are those of that table, whereas D and trimming came from the DNA. Of some 120,000 clones in the sample, more than 70% were seen once. The receptor was isolated from a woman of 80 years or more with acute or convalescent COVID-19. V usage is TRBV7-9 and J usage is TRBJ2-1; TRBD1 agrees at 10 bases. The sample was peripheral blood. The DNA of the CDR3 is TGTGCCAGCAGCTTAAGGGGACAGGGGTCAAATGAGCAGTTCTTC. It translates to CASSLRGQGSNEQFF.